These 9 T cell receptor beta chains were all obtained from the same sample, sequenced in a study of blood T cell repertoires in COVID-19. Assay: immunoSEQ multiplex PCR; the TCRdb copy retains only in-frame clones and omits some. The data hold around 67,000 clones, with around four fifths observed a single time. The sample was peripheral blood. The source is a man between 65 and 85 years old with acute or convalescent COVID-19.

The J gene is TRBJ1-4, the V gene TRBV19; D might be TRBD1 (6 bases). The germline V gene has CDR1 LNHDA and CDR2 SQIVND (reference sequence). Trimming left V 8 bases short and J 8 bases short, with 15 bases between. CDR3 length equals 13 residues. DNA for the CDR3: TGTGCCAGTTCGATCAGGGGTTACGAAAAACTGTTTTTT. Protein: CASSIRGYEKLFF.

The chain uses TRBV12-3 or TRBV12-4 and TRBJ1-2; no clear D. V was clipped by 3 bases and J by 5 bases, with 10 bases between them. CDR3 length: 13 residues. The CDR3 DNA is TGTGCCAGCAGTTTTTCCCCCTCGTATGGCTACACCTTC. This translates into CASSFSPSYGYTF.

The chain recombines TRBV18 with TRBJ2-5; 12 nucleotides align to TRBD2. The germline CDR1 and CDR2 sequences are KGHSH and LQKENI. V shed 3 bases, J shed 4 bases, and the junction held 6 bases outside the gene matches. The CDR3 runs to 16 residues. The CDR3 nucleotides read TGTGCCAGCTCACCGAGACTAGCGGGGGTATTAGAGACCCAGTACTTC. Residues: CASSPRLAGVLETQYF.

The chain joins TRBV19 to TRBJ2-2; unclear D gene. Trimming shortened V by 6 bases and J by 4 bases, and 9 bases separated the two germline ends. The germline V gene has CDR1 LNHDA and CDR2 SQIVND (reference sequence). The CDR3 covers 13 residues. The CDR3 loop is CASRLVGTGELFF. The CDR3 coding sequence is TGTGCCAGTAGGCTAGTGGGCACCGGGGAGCTGTTTTTT.

This rearrangement joins TRBV5-6 to TRBJ2-3; no clear D. The ends were cut back, 2 bases at V and 3 bases at J, with 10 bases in the middle. The CDR3 consists of 14 residues. Germline V gene sequence: CDR1 SGHDT, CDR2 YYEEEE. The DNA for the CDR3 is TGTGCCAGCAGCTTCTTTTCCGGGACAGATACGCAGTATTTT. It encodes CASSFFSGTDTQYF.

The chain employs TRBV30 and TRBJ1-1; weak D call: TRBD1 (5 bases). Germline V CDR1 and CDR2: GTSNPN, SVGIG (reference sequence). V lost 2 bases, J lost 3 bases, and 16 bases lay in between. This CDR3 comprises 15 residues. The CDR3 DNA follows: TGTGCCTGGAGTCCGCCCCGGGGGGTGTACACTGAAGCTTTCTTT. Protein sequence: CAWSPPRGVYTEAFF.

The gene calls are TRBV7-9 and TRBJ1-5; D remains unclear. The CDR3 is 12 amino acids. Germline-derived CDR1 and CDR2 are SEHNR and FQNEAQ (reference sequence). Trimming stripped 3 bases from V and 3 bases from J, with 3 bases between. Here the CDR3 DNA reads TGTGCCAGCAGCTTCTACAATCAGCCCCAGCATTTT. It specifies CASSFYNQPQHF.

The chain recombines TRBV9 with TRBJ2-5, with 10 bases identical to TRBD2. V was clipped by 3 bases and J by 4 bases; unmatched bases: 6. CDR3 length equals 15 residues. The V gene's germline CDR1 is SGDLS and CDR2 YYNGEE. The CDR3: CASSGAGGRGETQYF. The DNA of the CDR3 is TGTGCCAGCAGCGGAGCGGGGGGGCGCGGAGAGACCCAGTACTTC.

This chain links TRBV6-2 or TRBV6-3 with TRBJ2-2, with D maybe TRBD2 (6 bases). V shed 2 bases and J shed 5 bases, with 15 bases lying between them. The CDR3 is 16 amino acids. Germline V gives CDR1 MNHEY, CDR2 SVGEGT. CDR3 in amino acids: CASSYGGAGGTGELFF. The CDR3 nucleotides are TGTGCCAGCAGTTACGGAGGTGCCGGGGGTACCGGGGAGCTGTTTTTT.